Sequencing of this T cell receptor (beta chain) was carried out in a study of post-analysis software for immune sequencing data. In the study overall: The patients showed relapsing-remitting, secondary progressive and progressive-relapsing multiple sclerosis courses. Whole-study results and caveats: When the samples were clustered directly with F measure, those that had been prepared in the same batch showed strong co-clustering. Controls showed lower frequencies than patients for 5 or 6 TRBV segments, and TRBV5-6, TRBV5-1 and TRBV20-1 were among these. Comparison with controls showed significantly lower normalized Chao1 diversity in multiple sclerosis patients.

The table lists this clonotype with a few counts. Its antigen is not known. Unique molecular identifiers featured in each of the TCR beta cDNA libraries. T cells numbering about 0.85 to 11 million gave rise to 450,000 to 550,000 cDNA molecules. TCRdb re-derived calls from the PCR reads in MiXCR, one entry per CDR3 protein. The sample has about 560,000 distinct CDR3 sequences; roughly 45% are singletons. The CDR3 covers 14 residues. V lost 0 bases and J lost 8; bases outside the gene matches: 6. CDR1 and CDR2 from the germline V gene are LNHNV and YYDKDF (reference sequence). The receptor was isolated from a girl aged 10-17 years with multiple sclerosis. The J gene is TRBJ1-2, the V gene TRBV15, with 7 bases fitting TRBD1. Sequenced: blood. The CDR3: CATSRDARGQGYTF. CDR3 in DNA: TGTGCCACCAGCAGAGATGCAAGGGGGCAAGGCTACACCTTC.